A single sample gave rise to the 21 T cell receptor beta chains below, sequenced in a study of cytomegalovirus exposure and HLA in healthy donors. Use of 60 Vbeta and 13 Jbeta primers characterized the PCR. Using immunoSEQ multiplex PCR, the repertoire was profiled, and TCRdb retains in-frame clones only, with some absent. Seen here are 130,000 to 150,000 clones, around 83% observed once, and the top ten hold around 4.1%. The source material was PBMCs. These receptors all stem from a man aged 35 to 55 in good health and CMV-seropositive.

The J gene is TRBJ1-5, the V gene TRBV27; D gene unclear. The CDR3 runs to 13 residues. Germline lookup yields CDR1 MNHEY and CDR2 SMNVEV (reference sequence). V was trimmed by 2 bases and J by 4 bases, leaving 6 bases between them. The CDR3 sequence: CASSLNQNQPQHF. DNA for the CDR3: TGTGCCAGCAGTTTAAATCAAAATCAGCCCCAGCATTTT.

V and J are TRBV5-6 and TRBJ2-7; possibly TRBD1 for D (5 bases). The CDR3 totals 13 residues. The germline V gene has CDR1 SGHDT and CDR2 YYEEEE. V lost 2 bases and J 0 bases, leaving 6 bases between the germline ends. The CDR3 DNA is TGTGCCAGCAGCTTTGACAGCTCCTACGAGCAGTACTTC. Encoded protein: CASSFDSSYEQYF.

The chain links TRBV5-1 to TRBJ2-7, with 7 bases identical to TRBD1. The CDR3 contains 15 residues. V was pared by 2 bases and J by 6 bases, with 11 bases of the junction left unmatched. From germline, CDR1 is SGHRS and CDR2 YFSETQ. CDR3 nucleotide sequence: TGCGCCAGCAGCTTCCGTACAGGGGAGCCGGGCGAGCAGTACTTC. Protein sequence: CASSFRTGEPGEQYF.

This rearrangement joins TRBV5-1 to TRBJ2-5; TRBD1 matches at 7 bases. Germline V CDR1 and CDR2: SGHRS, YFSETQ. The length of the CDR3 is 17 residues. With 4 bases clipped from V and 2 bases from J, the junction kept 14 bases outside the gene matches. The CDR3 sequence is CASSRLLIRTGQETQYF. The DNA of the CDR3 is TGCGCCAGCAGCCGCCTTCTTATCCGGACAGGACAAGAGACCCAGTACTTC.

The chain uses TRBV30 and TRBJ2-5; a possible D gene is TRBD2 (6 bases). Per the germline V gene, CDR1 is GTSNPN and CDR2 is SVGIG (reference sequence). V gave up 3 bases and J gave up 1 base, with 12 bases separating them. This CDR3 comprises 14 residues. The CDR3 here is CAWRTLGGQETQYF. CDR3 coding DNA: TGTGCCTGGAGAACTCTGGGGGGCCAAGAGACCCAGTACTTC.

V and J are TRBV5-1 and TRBJ1-6; the D is unclear. The CDR3 is 12 amino acids. In germline, CDR1 is SGHRS, CDR2 YFSETQ. V shed 1 base and J shed 7 bases, with 3 bases lying between them. CDR3 amino acids: CASSLSNSPLHF. The CDR3 DNA is TGCGCCAGCAGCTTGTCGAATTCACCCCTCCACTTT. The whole variable domain, filled in from reference TRBV5-1 and TRBJ1-6, reads KAGVTQTPRYLIKTRGQQVTLSCSPISGHRSVSWYQQTPGQGLQFLFEYFSETQRNKGNFPGRFSGRQFSNSRSEMNVSTLELGDSALYLCASSLSNSPLHFGNGTRLTVT.

The V gene is TRBV5-4, the J gene TRBJ2-7, with 8 bases aligning to TRBD1. V shed 4 bases and J 0 bases; nucleotides not matched to a gene: 6. The CDR3 runs to 15 residues. CDR1 and CDR2 from the germline V gene are SGHNT and YYREEE (reference sequence). The CDR3 loop reads CASSLTGTGSYEQYF. The DNA of the CDR3 is TGTGCCAGCAGCCTGACCGGGACAGGCTCCTACGAGCAGTACTTC.

The CDR3 DNA reads as TGTGCCTGGAGTGTTACTAATCAGCCCCAGCATTTT. Residues: CAWSVTNQPQHF. The genes are TRBV30 and TRBJ1-5; D call uncertain. The V and J ends lost 0 bases and 4 bases respectively, with 4 bases between them. Germline V gives CDR1 GTSNPN, CDR2 SVGIG (reference sequence). The CDR3 consists of 12 residues.

The CDR3 DNA follows: TGTGCCAGCAGGGACCGGGACAATCAGCCCCAGCATTTT. Translating it yields CASRDRDNQPQHF. The chain employs TRBV6-6 and TRBJ1-5; D gene uncertain. The CDR3 consists of 13 residues. V was pared by 6 bases and J by 3 bases, with 9 bases between. Germline CDR1 and CDR2: MNHNY and SVGAGI (reference sequence).

The chain is built from TRBV2 and TRBJ2-7; 7 bases are a match to TRBD2. Looked up from germline, CDR1 is SNHLY and CDR2 is FYNNEI. Unmatched junction bases numbered 16, after V lost 8 bases and J lost 3 bases. The CDR3 spans 16 residues. This CDR3 reads CASQAQSGTVNYEQYF. CDR3 nucleotide sequence: TGTGCCAGCCAAGCTCAGAGCGGGACGGTAAACTACGAGCAGTACTTC.

The chain combines TRBV11-3 with TRBJ1-1, with a tentative D call TRBD1 (6 bases). The CDR3 runs 15 residues. The ends were cut back, 5 bases at V and 0 bases at J, with 13 bases in the middle. Germline V lookup: CDR1 SGHNT, CDR2 YENEEA. CDR3 region: CASSAQTGLNTEAFF. The CDR3 nucleotides read TGTGCCAGCAGCGCGCAGACAGGCTTGAACACTGAAGCTTTCTTT.

This chain joins TRBV10-3 and TRBJ1-6, with TRBD1 as a possible D gene (6 bases). V was trimmed by 8 bases and J by 10 bases, leaving 15 bases between them. Germline lookup yields CDR1 ENHRY and CDR2 SYGVKD. CDR3 length: 13 residues. DNA of the CDR3: TGTGCCATCGGCGCAGGGGTAGAATCACCCCTCCACTTT. Translated: CAIGAGVESPLHF.

The CDR3 is CASSARRQGYEQYF. Here the CDR3 DNA reads TGTGCCAGCAGTGCCCGACGACAGGGCTACGAGCAGTACTTC. The V and J genes are TRBV2 and TRBJ2-7, with 7 bases lining up with TRBD1. CDR1 SNHLY and CDR2 FYNNEI come from the germline V gene. Trimming cost V 4 bases and J 3 bases; bases outside gene matches: 6. The CDR3 is 14 amino acids.

CDR3 loop: CASSPQAVLSVGYTF. CDR3 DNA: TGCGCCAGCAGCCCGCAAGCGGTCCTATCCGTCGGCTACACCTTC. The V call is TRBV5-1, the J call TRBJ1-2, with D unresolved. From germline, CDR1 is SGHRS and CDR2 YFSETQ. Trimming removed 4 bases from V and 8 bases from J, with 21 bases in between. The CDR3 extends over 15 amino acids. The complete variable domain, with remaining parts taken from reference TRBV5-1 and TRBJ1-2, reads KAGVTQTPRYLIKTRGQQVTLSCSPISGHRSVSWYQQTPGQGLQFLFEYFSETQRNKGNFPGRFSGRQFSNSRSEMNVSTLELGDSALYLCASSPQAVLSVGYTFGSGTRLTVV.

The chain has TRBV7-9 and TRBJ1-2, with 9 bases matching TRBD1. With 5 bases clipped from V and 8 bases from J, the junction kept 9 bases outside the gene matches. In germline, CDR1 is SEHNR, CDR2 FQNEAQ (reference sequence). The CDR3 is made up of 14 amino acids. The CDR3 protein is CASSGGQGRSGYTF. The DNA of the CDR3 is TGTGCCAGCAGCGGGGGACAGGGACGAAGCGGCTACACCTTC.

The rearrangement joins TRBV7-2 to TRBJ2-1; TRBD1 might be the D (6 bases). CDR3 size: 17 residues. Germline V CDR1 and CDR2: SGHTA, FQGNSA. V lost 1 base and J 3 bases, leaving 16 bases between the germline ends. In DNA, the CDR3 is TGTGCCAGCAGCTTAGATCCATACAGGGTAATCTACAATGAGCAGTTCTTC. Residues: CASSLDPYRVIYNEQFF.

This clone came up once. The chain links TRBV27 to TRBJ2-2; D is undetermined. The V gene's germline CDR1 is MNHEY and CDR2 SMNVEV (reference sequence). The CDR3 runs to 17 residues. Trimming took off 2 bases at V and 3 bases at J, with 16 bases between the two ends. CDR3 sequence (DNA): TGTGCCAGCAGTTTACGTGAACGGGTGACGGACACCGGGGAGCTGTTTTTT. As protein: CASSLRERVTDTGELFF.

This chain joins TRBV29-1 and TRBJ1-1, with a tentative D call TRBD1 (6 bases). Germline CDR1 reads SQVTM; CDR2 reads ANQGSEA. The CDR3 is 12 amino acids. Trimming took off 7 bases at V and 1 base at J, with 10 bases between the two ends. CDR3 coding DNA: TGCAGCGCCAGACAGGAGAACACTGAAGCTTTCTTT. This encodes CSARQENTEAFF.

J is TRBJ1-1 and V is TRBV30; D remains ambiguous. The V end lost 0 bases, the J end lost 1 base, and 6 bases lay between the germline ends. This CDR3 is 13 amino acids long. Germline loops: CDR1 GTSNPN, CDR2 SVGIG (reference sequence). CDR3 in amino acids: CAWSVWANTEAFF. CDR3 nucleotides: TGTGCCTGGAGTGTATGGGCGAACACTGAAGCTTTCTTT.

The chain carries TRBV11-3 and TRBJ2-1, with TRBD2 matching 11 bases. Germline V gene lookup returns CDR1 SGHNT and CDR2 YENEEA. CDR3 length: 17 residues. The ends lost 5 bases at V and 5 bases at J; junction bases unmatched: 11. The CDR3 loop is CASSPLFSGGVDNEQFF. The CDR3 bases are TGTGCCAGCAGCCCCCTGTTTAGCGGGGGGGTCGACAATGAGCAGTTCTTC.

V gene TRBV6-1 combines with J gene TRBJ2-2; 9 bases fit TRBD1. The trim removed 5 bases at V and 4 bases at J, leaving 2 bases unmatched. This CDR3 is built from 14 residues. CDR1 is MNHNS and CDR2 is SASEGT in the germline V gene. CDR3 loop: CASSKTGGTGELFF. CDR3 DNA: TGTGCCAGCAGTAAGACAGGGGGCACCGGGGAGCTGTTTTTT.